This TCR beta chain was observed in a study of blood T cells in healthy people across ages. The study's findings and limits: Comparison with aged donors showed that long-lived donors had more naive CD4+ cells and higher diversity.

A second about 7 to 12 cycle PCR used barcoded and J-beta primers. TCRdb reanalysed the 5' RACE reads using MiXCR and keeps one entry per CDR3 protein. The sample lists about 1.8 million distinct CDR3 sequences, around half seen once, with less than 2.5% in the top ten. In germline, CDR1 is LGHNA, CDR2 YSLEER. This CDR3 is 18 amino acids long. Note on this clonotype: Its antigen is currently unknown. The junction shows a germline mismatch at one end, possibly a read error.

V gene TRBV4-3 combines with J gene TRBJ2-3; tentative D call: TRBD2 (5 bases). Material: blood. This receptor was identified in a woman aged 40-49 years in good health. This CDR3 reads CAGSQGGGRWEFTDTQYF. CDR3 nucleotide sequence: TGCGCCGGCAGCCAAGGAGGAGGCAGATGGGAATTCACAGATACGCAGTATTTT.